These T cell receptor beta chains were read from a single sample in a study of shared clonotypes between healthy human individuals. Produced via immunoSEQ multiplex PCR; TCRdb's table is partial and in-frame only. This repertoire shows approximately 340,000 clones, approximately 79% found once; its top ten account for under 13%. The sequencing input was memory CD4+ T cells sorted from blood. The receptor set was obtained from a man aged 25-45 years in good health. The CDR3 runs from the conserved cysteine through the conserved F or W. Fields, in order: V gene, D gene, J gene, clone size, CDR3 DNA, CDR3 protein. The D gene is left open where the match is weak. Clone size is shown for a subset of rows, as once, few, many or a class of expanded clone.

TRBV7-9	TRBD2	TRBJ2-7	few	TGTGCCAGCGGATGGGCGAGGGAGGGCGAGCAGTACTTC	CASGWAREGEQYF
TRBV6-6	-	TRBJ2-7	-	TGTGCCAGCACCCCCCGGGACACCAGCTCCTACGAGCAGTACTTC	CASTPRDTSSYEQYF
TRBV19	-	TRBJ1-5	-	TGTGCCAGTAGTATAGAGGGCGGGAGGTCCCAGCATTTT	CASSIEGGRSQHF
TRBV28	TRBD1	TRBJ2-1	-	TGTGCCAGCAGTTTATCGGGGACAGGGCAGTGGGAGCAGTTCTTC	CASSLSGTGQWEQFF
TRBV28	TRBD1	TRBJ1-1	-	TGTGCCAGCACCCCAGGGGGCGCCCACACTGAAGCTTTCTTT	CASTPGGAHTEAFF
TRBV5-4	TRBD1	TRBJ2-5	-	TGTGCCAGCAGCCCCCGGGACAGGGGAATCACGACCCAGTACTTC	CASSPRDRGITTQYF
TRBV10-3	TRBD2	TRBJ2-5	-	TGTGCCATCAGTGAGGGGGGGGGTCGGGAGACCCAGTACTTC	CAISEGGGRETQYF
TRBV6-6	TRBD1	TRBJ2-1	-	TGTGCCAGCACCGACAGGGAAGGGAACAATGAGCAGTTCTTC	CASTDREGNNEQFF
TRBV6-1	-	TRBJ1-5	-	TGTGCCAGCGTGGAACAGGGATTGTATCAGCCCCAGCATTTT	CASVEQGLYQPQHF
TRBV2	TRBD1	TRBJ1-2	-	TGTGCCAGCAGTGAAGCGGACGGCAGGGGGCAGGCTGGCTACACCTTC	CASSEADGRGQAGYTF
TRBV6-6	-	TRBJ1-2	-	TGTGCCAGCATAGGAGGGAACTATGGCTACACCTTC	CASIGGNYGYTF
TRBV5-4	TRBD1	TRBJ2-7	few	TGTGCCAGCAGCCCCCGGGGCAGGGGGATGTACGAGCAGTACTTC	CASSPRGRGMYEQYF
TRBV9	TRBD1	TRBJ2-7	-	TGTGCCAGCAGCGTCAGAGGGGGCGGCGAGCAGTACTTC	CASSVRGGGEQYF
TRBV19	-	TRBJ2-5	few	TGTGCCAGTAGTATTTCGAGGGGACTCCAACAGGGAGAGACCCAGTACTTC	CASSISRGLQQGETQYF
TRBV4-1	-	TRBJ1-2	-	TGCGCCAGCAGCCAACCTGTAGCTGGGAGGGGCTATGGCTACACCTTC	CASSQPVAGRGYGYTF
TRBV13	-	TRBJ1-1	few	TGTGCCAGCAGCTTAGGGCAGGGGATCTCTGAAGCTTTCTTT	CASSLGQGISEAFF
TRBV6-5	TRBD1	TRBJ2-7	-	TGTGCCAGCAGTAACCCAACCGGGACAGGGGGCGAGCAGTACTTC	CASSNPTGTGGEQYF
TRBV18	TRBD2	TRBJ2-7	-	TGTGCCAGCTCACCACCGGGAGGGGTGAGAAACGAGCAGTACTTC	CASSPPGGVRNEQYF
TRBV6-5	-	TRBJ1-3	-	TGTGCCAGCCGGGGATCGGCCGTCTCTGGAAACACCATATATTTT	CASRGSAVSGNTIYF
TRBV5-6	TRBD2	TRBJ2-5	few	TGTGCCGGCAGCTTGGGGCAGGCGGGAGTAGGGGAGACCCAGTACTTC	CAGSLGQAGVGETQYF
TRBV19	TRBD2	TRBJ2-3	-	TGTGCCAGCCGGACTAGCGGGGGGACAGATACGCAGTATTTT	CASRTSGGTDTQYF
TRBV5-4	-	TRBJ2-1	-	TGTGCCAGCAGCTTGGCACCGGGACTTAATGAGCAGTTCTTC	CASSLAPGLNEQFF
TRBV7-2	TRBD2	TRBJ2-7	few	TGTGCCAGCAGCTTTGGACTAGCGGGAATGGACTACGAGCAGTACTTC	CASSFGLAGMDYEQYF
TRBV5-4	TRBD1	TRBJ1-2	-	TGTGCCAGCAGCTTCGACAGGGGTTACGGCTACACCTTC	CASSFDRGYGYTF
TRBV7-6	TRBD1	TRBJ2-2	few	TGTGCCAGCAGCTTGGGGACAGGCGATACCGGGGAGCTGTTTTTT	CASSLGTGDTGELFF
TRBV18	-	TRBJ1-2	-	TGTGCCAGCTCAGACCAGACCAACTATGGCTACACCTTC	CASSDQTNYGYTF
TRBV6-6	-	TRBJ2-7	few	TGTGCCAGCAGTTCCCCCTCGCTTACGAGCTACGAGCAGTACTTC	CASSSPSLTSYEQYF
TRBV28	-	TRBJ2-5	few	TGTGCCAGCAGCCTCGAGGCAGCACGACTCCAAGAGACCCAGTACTTC	CASSLEAARLQETQYF
TRBV25-1	-	TRBJ1-1	-	TGTGCCAGCAGTAGACTGAACACTGAAGCTTTCTTT	CASSRLNTEAFF
TRBV20-1	-	TRBJ2-5	-	TGCAGTGCGCTTTCTCAAGAGACCCAGTACTTC	CSALSQETQYF
TRBV3-1/TRBV3-2	-	TRBJ2-7	few	TGTGCCAGATACGAGCAGTACTTC	CARYEQYF
TRBV25-1	-	TRBJ2-3	-	TGTGCCAGCAGTGAATATGGGGGCCGCCAGGTCACAGATACGCAGTATTTT	CASSEYGGRQVTDTQYF
TRBV30	-	TRBJ1-2	-	TGTGCCGTCTTGTTGGGCTATGGCTACACCTTC	CAVLLGYGYTF
TRBV30	TRBD1	TRBJ1-1	-	TGTGCCTGGAATCTACAGGGGGTGAACACTGAAGCTTTCTTT	CAWNLQGVNTEAFF
TRBV6-5	-	TRBJ1-1	-	TGTGCCAGCAGTTACAGACAGACGAACACTGAAGCTTTCTTT	CASSYRQTNTEAFF